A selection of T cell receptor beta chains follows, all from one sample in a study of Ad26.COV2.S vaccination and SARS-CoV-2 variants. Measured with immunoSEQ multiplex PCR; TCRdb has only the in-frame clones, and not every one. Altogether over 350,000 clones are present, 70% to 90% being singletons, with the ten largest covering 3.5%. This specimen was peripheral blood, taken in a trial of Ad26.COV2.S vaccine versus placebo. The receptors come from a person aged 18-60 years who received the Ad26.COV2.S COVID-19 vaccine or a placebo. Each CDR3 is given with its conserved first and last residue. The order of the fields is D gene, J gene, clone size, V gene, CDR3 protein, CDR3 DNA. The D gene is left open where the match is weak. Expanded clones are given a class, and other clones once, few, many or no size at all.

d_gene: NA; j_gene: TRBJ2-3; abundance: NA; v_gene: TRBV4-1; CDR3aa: CASSLGEQLDF; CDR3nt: TGCGCCAGCAGCCTTGGGGAGCAGCTCGATTTT
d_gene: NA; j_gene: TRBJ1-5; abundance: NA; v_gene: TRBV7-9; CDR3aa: CASSLSAGPQHF; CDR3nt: TGTGCCAGCAGCTTAAGCGCGGGGCCCCAGCATTTT
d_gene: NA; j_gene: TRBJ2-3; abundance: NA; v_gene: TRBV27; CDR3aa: CASRPYSTDTQYF; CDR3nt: TGTGCCAGCAGACCGTATAGCACAGATACGCAGTATTTT
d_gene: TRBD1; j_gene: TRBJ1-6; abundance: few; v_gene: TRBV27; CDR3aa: CASSLQGAKNNSPLHF; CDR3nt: TGTGCCAGCAGTTTGCAGGGGGCGAAGAATAATTCACCCCTCCACTTT
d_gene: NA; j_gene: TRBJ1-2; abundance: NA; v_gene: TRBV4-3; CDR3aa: CASSQDTGDYGYTF; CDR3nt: TGCGCCAGCAGCCAAGATACCGGGGATTATGGCTACACCTTC
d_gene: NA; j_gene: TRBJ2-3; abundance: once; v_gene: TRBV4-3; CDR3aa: CASSQDQVGRDTQYF; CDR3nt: TGCGCCAGCAGCCAAGATCAAGTCGGGCGAGATACGCAGTATTTT
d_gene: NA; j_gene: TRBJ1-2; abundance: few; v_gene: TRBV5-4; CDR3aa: CASSLDGDYGYTF; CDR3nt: TGTGCCAGCAGCTTAGACGGAGACTATGGCTACACCTTC
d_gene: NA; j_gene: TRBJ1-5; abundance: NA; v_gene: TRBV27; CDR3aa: CASSPQGYSNQPQHF; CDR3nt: TGTGCCAGCAGTCCTCAGGGGTATAGCAATCAGCCCCAGCATTTT
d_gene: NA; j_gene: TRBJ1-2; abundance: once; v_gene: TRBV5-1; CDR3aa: CASSFRDGNYGYTF; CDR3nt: TGCGCCAGCAGCTTCCGGGACGGTAACTATGGCTACACCTTC
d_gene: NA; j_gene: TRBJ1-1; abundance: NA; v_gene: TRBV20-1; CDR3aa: CSASQQGVTEAFF; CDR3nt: TGCAGTGCTAGTCAGCAGGGAGTGACTGAAGCTTTCTTT
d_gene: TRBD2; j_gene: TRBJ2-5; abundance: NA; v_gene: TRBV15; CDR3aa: CATSVRTSGAETQYF; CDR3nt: TGTGCCACCAGCGTCAGGACTAGCGGGGCAGAGACCCAGTACTTC
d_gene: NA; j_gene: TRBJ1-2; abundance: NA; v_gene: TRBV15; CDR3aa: CATSRGETGFYGYTF; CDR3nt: TGTGCCACCAGCAGAGGGGAAACAGGTTTTTATGGCTACACCTTC
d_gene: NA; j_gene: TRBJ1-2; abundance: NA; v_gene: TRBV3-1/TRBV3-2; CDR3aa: CASSQGGNGYTF; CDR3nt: TGTGCCAGCAGCCAAGGGGGCAACGGCTACACCTTC
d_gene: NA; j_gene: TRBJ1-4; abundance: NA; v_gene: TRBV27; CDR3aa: CASRSSGNEKLFF; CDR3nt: TGTGCCAGCAGATCTTCGGGTAATGAAAAACTGTTTTTT
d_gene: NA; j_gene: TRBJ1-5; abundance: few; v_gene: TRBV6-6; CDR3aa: CASSTDGMSNQPQHF; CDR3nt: TGTGCCAGCAGTACGGACGGGATGAGCAATCAGCCCCAGCATTTT
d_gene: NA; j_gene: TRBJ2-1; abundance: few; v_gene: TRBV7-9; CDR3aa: CASSLGLYNEQFF; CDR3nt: TGTGCCAGCAGCTTGGGACTTTACAATGAGCAGTTCTTC
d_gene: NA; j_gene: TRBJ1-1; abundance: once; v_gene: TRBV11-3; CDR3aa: CASSLLTGTEAFF; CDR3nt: TGTGCCAGCAGCTTACTGACGGGCACTGAAGCTTTCTTT
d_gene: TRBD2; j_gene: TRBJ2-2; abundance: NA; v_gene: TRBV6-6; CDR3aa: CASSYSAGGGELFF; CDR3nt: TGTGCCAGCAGTTACTCGGCGGGGGGCGGGGAGCTGTTTTTT
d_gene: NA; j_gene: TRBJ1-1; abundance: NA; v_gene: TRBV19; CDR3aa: CASILRTEAFF; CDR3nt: TGTGCCAGTATCCTGAGGACTGAAGCTTTCTTT
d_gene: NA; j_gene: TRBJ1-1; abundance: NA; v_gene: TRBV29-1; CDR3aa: CSVEVPELVNTEAFF; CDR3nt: TGCAGCGTTGAAGTCCCTGAATTAGTGAACACTGAAGCTTTCTTT
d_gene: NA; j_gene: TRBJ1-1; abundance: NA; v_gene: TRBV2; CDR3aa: CASSVGRTTEAFF; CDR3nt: TGTGCCAGCAGCGTTGGACGGACCACTGAAGCTTTCTTT
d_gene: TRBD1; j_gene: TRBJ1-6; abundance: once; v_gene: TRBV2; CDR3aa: CASSETGASPLHF; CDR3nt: TGTGCCAGCAGTGAGACAGGGGCCTCACCCCTCCACTTT
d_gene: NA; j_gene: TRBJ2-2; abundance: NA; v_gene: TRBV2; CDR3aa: CASSEQAVGGELFF; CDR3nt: TGTGCCAGCAGTGAACAAGCAGTGGGCGGGGAGCTGTTTTTT
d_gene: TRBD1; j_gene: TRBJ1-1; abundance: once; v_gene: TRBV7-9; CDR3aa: CARGDSYNTEAFF; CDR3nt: TGTGCCCGGGGGGACAGCTACAACACTGAAGCTTTCTTT
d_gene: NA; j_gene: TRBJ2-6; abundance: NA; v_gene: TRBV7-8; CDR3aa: CASSPGLYSGANVLTF; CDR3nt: TGTGCCAGCAGCCCGGGACTGTACTCTGGGGCCAACGTCCTGACTTTC
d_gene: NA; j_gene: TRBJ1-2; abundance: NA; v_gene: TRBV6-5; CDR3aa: CASTDTNRLYGYTF; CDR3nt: TGTGCCAGCACCGACACGAACAGGCTGTATGGCTACACCTTC
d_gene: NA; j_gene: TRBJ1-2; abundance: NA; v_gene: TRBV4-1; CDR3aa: CASSTISTQYGYTF; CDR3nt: TGCGCCAGCTCCACAATATCGACCCAGTATGGCTACACCTTC
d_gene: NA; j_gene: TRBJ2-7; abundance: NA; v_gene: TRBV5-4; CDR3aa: CASSRGTPRRPATYEQYF; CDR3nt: TGTGCCAGCAGTCGTGGGACACCTAGAAGGCCTGCCACCTACGAGCAGTACTTC
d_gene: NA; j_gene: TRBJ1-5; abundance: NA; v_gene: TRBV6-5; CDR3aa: CASSYSAQQPQHF; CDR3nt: TGTGCCAGCAGTTACTCCGCTCAACAGCCCCAGCATTTT
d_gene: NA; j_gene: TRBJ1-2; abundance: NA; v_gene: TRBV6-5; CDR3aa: CASSRTYYTF; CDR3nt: TGTGCCAGCAGTAGAACATACTACACCTTC
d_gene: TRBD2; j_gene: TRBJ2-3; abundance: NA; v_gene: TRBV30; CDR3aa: CAWSAGLAGTDTQYF; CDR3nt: TGTGCCTGGAGTGCGGGACTAGCCGGCACAGATACGCAGTATTTT
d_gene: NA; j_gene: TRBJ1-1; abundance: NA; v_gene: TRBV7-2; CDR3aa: CASSFVRAGRTEAFF; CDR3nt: TGTGCCAGCAGCTTCGTCAGAGCAGGCCGCACTGAAGCTTTCTTT
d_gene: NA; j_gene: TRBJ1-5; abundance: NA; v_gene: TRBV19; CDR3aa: CASSPWQGIQPQHF; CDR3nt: TGTGCCAGTAGCCCCTGGCAGGGTATTCAGCCCCAGCATTTT
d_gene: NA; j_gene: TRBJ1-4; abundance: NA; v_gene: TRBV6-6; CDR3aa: CASSYYPASYEKLFF; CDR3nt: TGTGCCAGCAGTTACTATCCAGCGAGCTATGAAAAACTGTTTTTT
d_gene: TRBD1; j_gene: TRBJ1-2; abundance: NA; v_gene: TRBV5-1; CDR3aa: CASSLGGTGGGYTF; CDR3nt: TGCGCCAGCAGCTTGGGCGGGACAGGGGGAGGCTACACCTTC
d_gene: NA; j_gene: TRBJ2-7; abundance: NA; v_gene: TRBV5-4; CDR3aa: CASSLFGSPSVF; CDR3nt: TGTGCCAGCAGCTTGTTCGGCTCCCCTAGCGTCTTC
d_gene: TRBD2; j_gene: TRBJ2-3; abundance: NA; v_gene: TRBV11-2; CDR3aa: CASSSERGEEDTQYF; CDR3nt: TGTGCCAGCAGCTCGGAGCGGGGGGAAGAGGATACGCAGTATTTT
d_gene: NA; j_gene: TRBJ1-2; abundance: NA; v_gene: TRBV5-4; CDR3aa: CASSSPGRQIGYTF; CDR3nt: TGTGCCAGCAGCTCTCCGGGACGCCAGATCGGCTACACCTTC
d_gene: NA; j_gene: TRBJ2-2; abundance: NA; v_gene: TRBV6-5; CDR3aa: CASTGTFTGELFF; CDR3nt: TGTGCCAGCACAGGGACATTCACCGGGGAGCTGTTTTTT
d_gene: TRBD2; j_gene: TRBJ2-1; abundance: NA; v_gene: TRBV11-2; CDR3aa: CASSLGLAGGPNEQFF; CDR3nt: TGTGCCAGCAGCCTCGGACTAGCGGGGGGGCCCAATGAGCAGTTCTTC
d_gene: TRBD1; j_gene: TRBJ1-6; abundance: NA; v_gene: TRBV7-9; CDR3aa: CASSTDRDNSPLHF; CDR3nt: TGTGCCAGCAGCACGGACAGGGATAATTCACCCCTCCACTTT
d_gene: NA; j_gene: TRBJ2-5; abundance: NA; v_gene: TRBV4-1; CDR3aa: CASSQGGGQVLGETQYF; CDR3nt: TGCGCCAGCAGCCAAGGGGGGGGACAGGTCCTAGGAGAGACCCAGTACTTC
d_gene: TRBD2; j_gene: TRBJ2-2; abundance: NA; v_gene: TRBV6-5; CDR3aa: CASSYSRGARTGELFF; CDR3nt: TGTGCCAGCAGTTACTCGCGGGGGGCGAGAACCGGGGAGCTGTTTTTT
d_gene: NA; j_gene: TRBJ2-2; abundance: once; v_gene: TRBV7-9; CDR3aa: CAAHRGGELFF; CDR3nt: TGTGCCGCTCATCGAGGCGGGGAGCTGTTTTTT
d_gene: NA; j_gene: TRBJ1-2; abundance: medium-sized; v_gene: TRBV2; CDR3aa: CASSDSQGVGGYTF; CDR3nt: TGTGCCAGCAGTGACAGTCAGGGCGTCGGAGGCTACACCTTC
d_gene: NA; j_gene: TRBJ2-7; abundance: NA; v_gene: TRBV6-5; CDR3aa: CASSPGLGTYEQYF; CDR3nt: TGTGCCAGCAGTCCAGGGTTGGGTACCTACGAGCAGTACTTC
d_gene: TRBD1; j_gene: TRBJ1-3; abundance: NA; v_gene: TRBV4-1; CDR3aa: CASSQPGGLSGNTIYF; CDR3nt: TGCGCCAGCAGCCAGCCAGGGGGCCTCTCTGGAAACACCATATATTTT
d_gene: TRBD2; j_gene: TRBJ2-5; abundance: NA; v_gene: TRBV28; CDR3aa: CASRRASGDQETQYF; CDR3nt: TGTGCCAGCAGAAGGGCTAGCGGAGACCAAGAGACCCAGTACTTC
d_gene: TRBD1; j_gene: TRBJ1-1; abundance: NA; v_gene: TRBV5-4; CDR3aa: CASSLQGALATEAFF; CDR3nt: TGTGCCAGCAGCTTGCAGGGGGCGCTGGCCACTGAAGCTTTCTTT
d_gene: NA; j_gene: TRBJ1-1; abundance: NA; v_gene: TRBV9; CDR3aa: CASSVEGGSEAFF; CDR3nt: TGTGCCAGCAGCGTAGAAGGGGGGTCTGAAGCTTTCTTT
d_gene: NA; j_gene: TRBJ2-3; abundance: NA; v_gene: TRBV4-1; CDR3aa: CASSQVVGLDTQYF; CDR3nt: TGCGCCAGCAGCCAAGTTGTTGGTCTAGATACGCAGTATTTT
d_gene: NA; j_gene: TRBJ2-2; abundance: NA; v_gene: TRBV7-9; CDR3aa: CASSPGGVLHTGELFF; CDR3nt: TGTGCCAGCAGCCCCGGAGGAGTATTACACACCGGGGAGCTGTTTTTT
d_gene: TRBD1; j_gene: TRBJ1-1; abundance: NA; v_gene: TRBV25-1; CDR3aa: CASRIDRDRGEVNTEAFF; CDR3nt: TGTGCCAGCAGAATAGACCGGGACAGGGGAGAAGTGAACACTGAAGCTTTCTTT
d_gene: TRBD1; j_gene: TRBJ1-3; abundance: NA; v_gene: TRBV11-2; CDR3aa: CASSFGTGGNTIYF; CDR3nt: TGTGCCAGCAGCTTCGGGACAGGGGGAAACACCATATATTTT
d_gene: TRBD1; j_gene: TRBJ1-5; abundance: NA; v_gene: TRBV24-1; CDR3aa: CATSAGRGQGGNQPQHF; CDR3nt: TGTGCCACCAGTGCCGGGAGGGGGCAGGGAGGCAATCAGCCCCAGCATTTT
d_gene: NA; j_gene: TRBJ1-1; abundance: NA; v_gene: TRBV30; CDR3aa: CALGTEKVRNTEAFF; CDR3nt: TGTGCCTTAGGGACCGAAAAAGTTCGGAACACTGAAGCTTTCTTT
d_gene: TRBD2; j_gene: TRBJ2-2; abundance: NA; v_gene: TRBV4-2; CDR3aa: CASSHGHPAGGPSGELFF; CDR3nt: TGTGCCAGCAGCCATGGACATCCCGCGGGGGGGCCAAGCGGGGAGCTGTTTTTT
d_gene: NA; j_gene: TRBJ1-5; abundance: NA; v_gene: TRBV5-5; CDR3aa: CASSLKVSNQPQHF; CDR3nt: TGTGCCAGCAGCTTAAAAGTTAGCAATCAGCCCCAGCATTTT
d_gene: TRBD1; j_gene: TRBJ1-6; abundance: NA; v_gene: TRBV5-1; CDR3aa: CASSLATGGHSPLHF; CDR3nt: TGCGCCAGCAGCTTGGCTACAGGGGGCCATTCACCCCTCCACTTT